This T cell receptor beta chain was sequenced in a study of blood T cell repertoires in COVID-19. Background on the study: PBMCs, B-cell-depleted T cells, or T cells provided the cDNA or gDNA that made up the material.

Germline V CDR1 and CDR2: MNHEY, SMNVEV (reference sequence). The V and J ends lost 8 bases and 14 bases, in that order; junction bases with no gene match: 12. This CDR3 is 13 amino acids long. This clone came up a few times. Followed longitudinally, the Seattle patients had been enrolled during active infection. In the study's own analysis: Amplification of reference gene primers was used by the study to estimate nucleated cell counts. Some clones are missing from TCRdb's copy, which holds only in-frame ones; the method was immunoSEQ multiplex PCR. V and J calls and clone size are given by that table; D and trimming were obtained from the DNA. This sample has about 71,000 clones, with about 83% found just once.

The rearrangement uses TRBV27 and TRBJ1-4; TRBD1 agrees at 9 bases. Sequencing used peripheral blood. The TCR sequence derives from a man younger than 40 with COVID-19, enrolled during active disease. The CDR3 sequence is CASRRDRADRLFF. The DNA for the CDR3 is TGTGCCAGCCGCCGGGACAGGGCCGACCGGCTGTTTTTT.